This T cell receptor (beta chain) was recorded in a study of T-cell memory formation after mild COVID-19. Across the study: Clustering of TCRs was largely donor specific. Study results and caveats: Pre-infection memory showed some responding clones, and this suggested that cross-reactive memory joined. Later expanders leaned CD4+, whereas clones that contracted between day 15 and 85 were balanced CD4/CD8. Largely, contracting CD4+ clones fell within CM and EM, and contracting CD8+ clones within EMRA.

Worth noting for this clonotype: No antigen is known for it.

Between the trimmed V and J ends, which lost 2 bases and 2 bases, there was a span of 10 bases. The CDR3 sequence is 14 residues long. Germline loops: CDR1 SGHRS, CDR2 YFSETQ. Each CDR3 protein is one row after TCRdb ran MiXCR on the 5' RACE reads. This sample yields 300,000 to 400,000 distinct CDR3 sequences, of which around 28% are seen a single time; roughly 13% belongs to the top ten. This receptor was obtained from an adult woman who had mild COVID-19 (a few samples of this study predate the infection). Cell type and time point are not known. This chain connects TRBV5-1 to TRBJ1-2, with D hard to call. The source material was PBMCs or a T cell subset sorted from them (not recorded which). The CDR3 coding sequence is TGCGCCAGCAGCTTTATGACACACAACTATGGCTACACCTTC. It codes for CASSFMTHNYGYTF.